Shown below are 15 T cell receptor beta chains from a single sample sequenced in a study of blood T cell repertoires in COVID-19. Data came from immunoSEQ multiplex PCR; TCRdb stores just in-frame clones and leaves some out. The table records about 130,000 clones, more than 80% of them present only once. Sequencing was carried out using peripheral blood. The source of these receptors is a human donor in a cohort sampled during active COVID-19.

The chain uses TRBV5-4 and TRBJ2-7; 10 nucleotides align to TRBD2. V gave up 4 bases and J gave up 0 bases; unmatched junction bases: 4. The CDR3 has 15 amino acids. Germline CDR1 and CDR2: SGHNT and YYREEE (reference sequence). CDR3 in DNA: TGTGCCAGCAGCGCTAGCGGGGGCTTCTCCTACGAGCAGTACTTC. It yields the protein CASSASGGFSYEQYF.

This sequence joins TRBV27 and TRBJ1-2, with D hard to call. V was shortened by 5 bases and J by 1 base, with 5 bases between the two germline ends. CDR1 is MNHEY and CDR2 is SMNVEV in the germline V gene (reference sequence). The CDR3 loop spans 12 amino acids. CDR3 loop: CASSPHNYGYTF. DNA for the CDR3: TGTGCCAGCAGTCCCCATAACTATGGCTACACCTTC.

The rearrangement links TRBV27 to TRBJ1-1; D is possibly TRBD1 (5 bases). The CDR3 runs to 14 residues. In germline, CDR1 is MNHEY, CDR2 SMNVEV (reference sequence). V was clipped by 2 bases and J by 4 bases, with 11 bases between them. This chain's CDR3 is CASSLQGWGTEAFF. CDR3 DNA: TGTGCCAGCAGTTTACAGGGATGGGGCACTGAAGCTTTCTTT.

The V gene is TRBV11-2, the J gene TRBJ2-4; 8 positions agree with TRBD1. CDR3 size: 18 residues. Germline V gene lookup returns CDR1 SGHAT and CDR2 FQNNGV. V lost 5 bases and J lost 8; bases outside the gene matches: 20. In DNA, the CDR3 is TGTGCCAGCAGCGATGAAACCCGGGACAGGTTGATTGGGGACATTCAGTACTTC. Encoded protein: CASSDETRDRLIGDIQYF. Combining the CDR3 with reference TRBV11-2 and TRBJ2-4 gives the whole variable domain EAGVAQSPRYKIIEKRQSVAFWCNPISGHATLYWYQQILGQGPKLLIQFQNNGVVDDSQLPKDRFSAERLKGVDSTLKIQPAKLEDSAVYLCASSDETRDRLIGDIQYFGAGTRLSVL.

The CDR3 DNA sequence: TGTGCCAGCACCTACGGGACTAGCGAGAATGAGCAGTTCTTC. Protein: CASTYGTSENEQFF. The J gene is TRBJ2-1, the V gene TRBV28, with TRBD2 identical over 10 bases. V trimming: 7 bases; J trimming: 7 bases; junction bases outside the gene matches: 7. Germline CDR1 reads MDHEN; CDR2 reads SYDVKM. The CDR3 length is 14 residues.

This chain joins TRBV5-4 and TRBJ2-1; D perhaps matches TRBD1 (6 bases). V lost 4 bases to trimming and J lost 6 bases, with 11 bases between them. Germline values: CDR1 SGHNT, CDR2 YYREEE (reference sequence). This CDR3 has 13 residues. CDR3: CASSPTGFNEQFF. As DNA, the CDR3 is TGTGCCAGCAGCCCGACAGGATTCAATGAGCAGTTCTTC.

CDR3 region: CASSYGTSQETQYF. The CDR3 DNA follows: TGTGCCAGCTCATACGGGACATCCCAAGAGACCCAGTACTTC. This chain joins TRBV18 and TRBJ2-5, with D possibly being TRBD1 (6 bases). The V and J ends lost 5 bases and 1 base respectively, with 11 bases between them. Per the germline V gene, CDR1 is KGHSH and CDR2 is LQKENI. The CDR3 is made up of 14 amino acids.

The chain has TRBV7-2 and TRBJ1-5; 7 nucleotides align to TRBD1. Germline loops: CDR1 SGHTA, CDR2 FQGNSA. Germline trimming cut 5 bases from V and 0 bases from J; bases unmatched to any gene: 7. This CDR3 is 16 amino acids long. The CDR3 DNA follows: TGTGCCAGCAGCCTGACAGGGATGGCTAGCAATCAGCCCCAGCATTTT. The encoded protein is CASSLTGMASNQPQHF.

The chain is built from TRBV11-2 and TRBJ1-2, with unresolved D. Germline V CDR1 and CDR2: SGHAT, FQNNGV. V shed 0 bases and J shed 8 bases, with 10 bases lying between them. The CDR3 length is 13 residues. CDR3 protein: CASSLEGSGGYTF. CDR3 in DNA: TGTGCCAGCAGCTTAGAAGGTTCGGGGGGCTACACCTTC.

The chain is built from TRBV19 and TRBJ2-1; 11 nucleotides align to TRBD2. The germline CDR1 and CDR2 sequences are LNHDA and SQIVND (reference sequence). The CDR3 spans 13 residues. Trimming at V came to 9 bases and at J to 7 bases, leaving 5 bases not matched to a gene. The CDR3: CASRLAGSNEQFF. The DNA of the CDR3 is TGTGCCAGCCGACTAGCGGGGTCAAATGAGCAGTTCTTC.

The CDR3, as DNA: TGTGCCAGTAGTATTGCTGGGCAGCCGGGATTGGGCTCTGGGGCCAACGTCCTGACTTTC. Amino acids: CASSIAGQPGLGSGANVLTF. The chain is built from TRBV19 and TRBJ2-6, with a possible D match to TRBD2 (5 bases). The CDR3 runs 20 residues. CDR1 LNHDA and CDR2 SQIVND come from the germline V gene (reference sequence). Between the trimmed V and J ends, which lost 3 bases and 0 bases, there was a span of 21 bases. Filled out from reference TRBV19 and TRBJ2-6, the complete variable domain reads DGGITQSPKYLFRKEGQNVTLSCEQNLNHDAMYWYRQDPGQGLRLIYYSQIVNDFQKGDIAEGYSVSREKKESFPLTVTSAQKNPTAFYLCASSIAGQPGLGSGANVLTFGAGSRLTVL.

The chain has TRBV2 and TRBJ1-3; D is perhaps TRBD1 (5 bases). Trimming left V 0 bases short and J 3 bases short, with 15 bases between. The CDR3 is 17 residues long. CDR1 is SNHLY, CDR2 FYNNEI, per germline. CDR3 in amino acids: CASSEASNWGLGNTIYF. As DNA, the CDR3 is TGTGCCAGCAGTGAAGCGTCAAATTGGGGACTTGGAAACACCATATATTTT.

This clone turned up a few times. The chain combines TRBV30 with TRBJ1-1; TRBD1 matches 7 bases. This CDR3 is built from 10 residues. The V gene's germline CDR1 is GTSNPN and CDR2 SVGIG (reference sequence). The junction had 2 bases not matched to a gene; V was cut back by 5 bases and J by 8 bases. The CDR3 DNA reads as TGTGCCTGGTGGGACAGAGAAGCTTTCTTT. Amino acids: CAWWDREAFF.

The chain links TRBV15 to TRBJ1-1; D not resolved. The V end lost 0 bases, the J end lost 1 base, and 12 bases lay between the germline ends. The CDR3 loop spans 16 amino acids. CDR1 and CDR2 from the germline V gene are LNHNV and YYDKDF (reference sequence). The CDR3 DNA sequence: TGTGCCACCAGCAGAGATTGGGCGACCGGGAACACTGAAGCTTTCTTT. Encoded protein: CATSRDWATGNTEAFF.

The rearrangement links TRBV9 to TRBJ1-1; no reliable D call. The germline CDR1 and CDR2 sequences are SGDLS and YYNGEE. V was trimmed by 3 bases and J by 5 bases, leaving 11 bases between them. The length of the CDR3 is 13 residues. CDR3 region: CASSESGYTEAFF. CDR3 sequence (DNA): TGTGCCAGCAGCGAATCAGGTTATACTGAAGCTTTCTTT. Looking up the rest from reference TRBV9 and TRBJ1-1 gives the full variable domain: DSGVTQTPKHLITATGQRVTLRCSPRSGDLSVYWYQQSLDQGLQFLIQYYNGEERAKGNILERFSAQQFPDLHSELNLSSLELGDSALYFCASSESGYTEAFFGQGTRLTVV.